The 8 T cell receptor beta chains given below trace back to one sample, sequenced in a study of graft-versus-host responses after intestinal transplantation (TCRdb year 2021). Library preparation was by the immunoSEQ multiplex PCR assay. Held by TCRdb, this immuneACCESS table contains in-frame sequences only and omits some clones. Under half of the omission traces to an unresolved V gene where checked; the cause of the rest is unknown. In all, the sample holds about 110,000 clones, and 90% to 95% of those were seen once. The top ten clonotypes cover 0.4% to 0.55% of the sample. In the paper's terms, the time point label means: cells obtained before transplantation from donor or recipient. Which antigens these TCRs recognize remains unknown. Sequenced material: unstimulated CD8+ T cells sorted from spleen or lymph node cells, taken before intestinal transplant. These receptors were taken from a human donor who received an intestinal transplant.

The rearrangement joins TRBV9 to TRBJ2-2; tentative D call: TRBD2 (6 bases). V gave up 2 bases and J gave up 3 bases, with 11 bases separating them. Germline loops: CDR1 SGDLS, CDR2 YYNGEE. This CDR3 has 15 residues. CDR3 residues: CASSVRDSYTGELFF. CDR3 nucleotides: TGTGCCAGCAGCGTCCGGGACTCTTACACCGGGGAGCTGTTTTTT.

Details on this clone: This CDR3 is also generated by other DNA sequences in the sample. The V gene is TRBV28, the J gene TRBJ2-1; D unclear. With 2 bases removed from V and 0 bases from J, the gap between germline ends came to 14 bases. The CDR3 sequence is 17 residues long. Germline CDR1 and CDR2: MDHEN and SYDVKM. CDR3 sequence: CASSLKPSWSSYNEQFF. CDR3 sequence (DNA): TGTGCCAGCAGTTTAAAACCCTCCTGGAGCTCCTACAATGAGCAGTTCTTC.

The rearrangement uses TRBV27 and TRBJ1-1, with unresolved D. Trimming stripped 7 bases from V and 1 base from J, with 10 bases between. CDR3 size: 13 residues. Germline V lookup: CDR1 MNHEY, CDR2 SMNVEV (reference sequence). CDR3 sequence (DNA): TGTGCCAGCAAAGACACCCGGAACACTGAAGCTTTCTTT. Protein: CASKDTRNTEAFF.

V is TRBV4-1 and J is TRBJ1-5; D gene uncertain. The CDR3 covers 14 residues. Germline CDR1 and CDR2: MGHRA and YSYEKL. The germline V and J ends were trimmed by 0 bases and 4 bases, with 7 bases remaining between them. DNA of the CDR3: TGCGCCAGCAGCCAAGATAGAGTAAATCAGCCCCAGCATTTT. Its translation: CASSQDRVNQPQHF.

The rearrangement links TRBV27 to TRBJ2-7; D ambiguous. Germline CDR1 is MNHEY and CDR2 is SMNVEV (reference sequence). There are 13 residues in the CDR3. Trimming removed 2 bases from V and 2 bases from J, with 7 bases in between. The CDR3 protein is CASSLGVAYEQYF. For the CDR3, the DNA is TGTGCCAGCAGTTTAGGGGTTGCCTACGAGCAGTACTTC.

This rearrangement joins TRBV7-8 to TRBJ2-5, with a possible D match to TRBD1 (6 bases). This CDR3 is built from 14 residues. The V end was cut by 8 bases, the J end by 3 bases, with 16 bases between. CDR1 is SGHVS, CDR2 FQNEAQ, per germline. CDR3 DNA: TGTGCCAGCCTTAGATACACAGGGAAAGAGACCCAGTACTTC. This codes for CASLRYTGKETQYF.

The rearrangement joins TRBV2 to TRBJ1-4; possible D gene TRBD1, 5 bases. The CDR3 totals 15 residues. V lost 8 bases and J lost 6, with 19 bases in between. The germline V gene has CDR1 SNHLY and CDR2 FYNNEI. The CDR3 reads CASPPNPGLDEKLFF. The CDR3 region has the DNA TGTGCCAGCCCCCCAAATCCAGGGTTAGATGAAAAACTGTTTTTT.

V is TRBV5-1 and J is TRBJ1-2; the match to TRBD1 covers 10 bases. The ends lost 4 bases at V and 5 bases at J; junction bases unmatched: 5. CDR3 length: 14 amino acids. CDR1 SGHRS and CDR2 YFSETQ come from the germline V gene. The CDR3 here is CASSPDRGGYGYTF. CDR3 bases: TGCGCCAGCAGCCCGGACAGGGGGGGGTATGGCTACACCTTC.